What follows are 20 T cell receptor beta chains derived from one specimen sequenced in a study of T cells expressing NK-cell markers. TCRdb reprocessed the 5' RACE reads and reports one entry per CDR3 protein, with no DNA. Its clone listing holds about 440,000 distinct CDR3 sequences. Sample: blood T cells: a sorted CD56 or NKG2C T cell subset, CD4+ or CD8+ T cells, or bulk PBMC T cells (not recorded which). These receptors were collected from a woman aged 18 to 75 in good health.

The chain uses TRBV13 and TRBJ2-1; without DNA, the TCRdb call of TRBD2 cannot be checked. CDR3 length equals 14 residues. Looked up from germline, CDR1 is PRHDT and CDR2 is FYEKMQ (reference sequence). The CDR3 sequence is CASIGRGARSEQFF.

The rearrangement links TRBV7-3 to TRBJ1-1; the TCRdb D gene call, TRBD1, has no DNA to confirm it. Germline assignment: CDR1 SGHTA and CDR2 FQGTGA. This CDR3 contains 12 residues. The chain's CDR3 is CASSPDRYEAFF.

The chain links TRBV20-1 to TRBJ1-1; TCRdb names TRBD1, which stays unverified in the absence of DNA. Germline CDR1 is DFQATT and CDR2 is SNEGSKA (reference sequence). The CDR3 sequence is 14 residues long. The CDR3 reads CSARAGTANTEAFF.

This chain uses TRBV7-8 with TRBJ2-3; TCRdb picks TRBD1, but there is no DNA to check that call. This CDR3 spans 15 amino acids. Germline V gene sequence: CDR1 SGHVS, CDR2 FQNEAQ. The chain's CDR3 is CASSLRQVSTDTQYF.

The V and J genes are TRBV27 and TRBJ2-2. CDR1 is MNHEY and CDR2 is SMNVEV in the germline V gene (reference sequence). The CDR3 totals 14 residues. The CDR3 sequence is CASSFERNTGELFF.

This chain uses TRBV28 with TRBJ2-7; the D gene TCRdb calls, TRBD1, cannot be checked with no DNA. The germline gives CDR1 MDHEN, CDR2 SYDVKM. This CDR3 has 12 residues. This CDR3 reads CASRDNGYEQYF. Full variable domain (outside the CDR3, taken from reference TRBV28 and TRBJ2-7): DVKVTQSSRYLVKRTGEKVFLECVQDMDHENMFWYRQDPGLGLRLIYFSYDVKMKEKGDIPEGYSVSREKKERFSLILESASTNQTSMYLCASRDNGYEQYFGPGTRLTVT.

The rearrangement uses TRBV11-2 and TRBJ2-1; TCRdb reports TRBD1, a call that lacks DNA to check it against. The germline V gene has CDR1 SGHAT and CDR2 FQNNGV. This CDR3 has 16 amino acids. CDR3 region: CASSYTPGQGHNEQFF.

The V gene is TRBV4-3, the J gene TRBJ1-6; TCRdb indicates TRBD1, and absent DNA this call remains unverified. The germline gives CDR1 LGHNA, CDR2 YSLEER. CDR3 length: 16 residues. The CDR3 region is CASSRRDREGYSPLHF.

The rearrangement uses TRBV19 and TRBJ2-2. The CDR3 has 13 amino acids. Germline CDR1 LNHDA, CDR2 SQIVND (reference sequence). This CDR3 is CASSIARVGELFF.

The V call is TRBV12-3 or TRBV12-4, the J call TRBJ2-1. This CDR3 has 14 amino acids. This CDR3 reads CASSFPSSYNEQFF.

CDR3 sequence reads: CASSAPGETEAFF. V is TRBV10-2 and J is TRBJ1-1; TCRdb gives TRBD1 as the D gene, but with no DNA this cannot be confirmed. The CDR3 length is 13 residues. Looked up from germline, CDR1 is WSHSY and CDR2 is SAAADI.

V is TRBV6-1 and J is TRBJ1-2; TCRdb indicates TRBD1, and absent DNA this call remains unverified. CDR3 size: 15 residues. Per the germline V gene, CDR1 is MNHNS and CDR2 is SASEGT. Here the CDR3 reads CASSDPRTGDYGYTF.

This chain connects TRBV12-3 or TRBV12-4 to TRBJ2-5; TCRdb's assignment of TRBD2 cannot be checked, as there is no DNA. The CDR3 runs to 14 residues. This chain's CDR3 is CASTPPAGWETQYF.

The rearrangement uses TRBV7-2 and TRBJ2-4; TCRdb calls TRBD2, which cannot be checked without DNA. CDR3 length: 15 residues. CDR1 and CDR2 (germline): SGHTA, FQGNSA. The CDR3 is CATKLAGGAKNIQYF.

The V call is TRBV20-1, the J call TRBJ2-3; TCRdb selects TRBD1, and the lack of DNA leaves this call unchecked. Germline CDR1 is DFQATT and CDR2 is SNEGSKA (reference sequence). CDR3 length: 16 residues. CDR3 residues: CSAREADRGHTDTQYF.

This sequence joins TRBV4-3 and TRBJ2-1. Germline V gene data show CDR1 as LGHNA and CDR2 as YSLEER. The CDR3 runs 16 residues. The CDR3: CASSQDWLAPYNEQFF.

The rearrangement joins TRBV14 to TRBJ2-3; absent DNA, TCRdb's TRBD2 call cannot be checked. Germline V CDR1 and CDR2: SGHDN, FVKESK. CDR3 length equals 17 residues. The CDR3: CASSHTSLEDPTDTQYF.

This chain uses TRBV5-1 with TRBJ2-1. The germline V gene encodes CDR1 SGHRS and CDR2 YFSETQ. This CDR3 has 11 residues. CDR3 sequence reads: CASSLDNEQFF.

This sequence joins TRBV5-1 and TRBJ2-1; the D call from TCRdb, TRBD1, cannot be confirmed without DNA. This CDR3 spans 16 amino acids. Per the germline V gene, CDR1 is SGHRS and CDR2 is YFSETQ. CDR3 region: CASSFTRDISYNEQFF.

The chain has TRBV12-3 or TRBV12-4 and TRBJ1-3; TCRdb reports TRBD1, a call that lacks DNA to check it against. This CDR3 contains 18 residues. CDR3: CASSLDRGPLRAGNTIYF.